This T cell receptor (beta chain) was sequenced for a study of human T cells and chemical hapten exposure. Study background: Epicutaneous patch tests delivered 0.01% DPC to the upper back, with evaluation at 6 days.

The CDR3 extends over 13 amino acids. Trimming left V 4 bases short and J 7 bases short, with 9 bases between. The V gene's germline CDR1 is SGHKS and CDR2 YYEKEE (reference sequence). TCRdb called the RACE reads again in MiXCR, with one record for every CDR3 protein. The sample includes tens of thousands of distinct CDR3 sequences, roughly a tenth of them seen just once. Time point indicated: pre-sensitization, week 0. As to treatment: therapeutic diphenylcyclopropenone sensitization with weekly scalp DPC. Unfractionated whole blood yielded total RNA. Blood was collected ahead of every patch test applied. Donation of samples came from alopecia patients who were 18 to 70 years old and suitable for DPC.

The rearrangement joins TRBV5-5 to TRBJ1-6; D ambiguous. The sequences come from whole blood, collected in connection with sensitization to the hapten diphenylcyclopropenone (DPC). The TCR was taken from a woman in her 30s with alopecia areata. Some clones in this sample may be carry-over from other donors' samples. CDR3 in amino acids: CASSPGRNSPLHF. CDR3 DNA sequence: TGTGCCAGCAGCCCGGGCCGAAATTCACCCCTCCACTTT. The complete variable domain, with remaining parts taken from reference TRBV5-5 and TRBJ1-6, reads DAGVTQSPTHLIKTRGQQVTLRCSPISGHKSVSWYQQVLGQGPQFIFQYYEKEERGRGNFPDRFSARQFPNYSSELNVNALLLGDSALYLCASSPGRNSPLHFGNGTRLTVT.